The 10 T cell receptor beta chains given below trace back to one sample, sequenced in a study of blood T cell repertoires in COVID-19. Method: immunoSEQ multiplex PCR; TCRdb's copy keeps in-frame clones and lacks some. There are some 190,000 clones in the sample; 80% to 90% occur only once, and 9.5% to 13% lies in the top ten. Material for sequencing was peripheral blood. The receptors originated from a human donor with active or convalescent COVID-19. The donor label of this sample is uncertain.

The chain joins TRBV11-3 to TRBJ2-3, with TRBD2 matching over 12 bases. This CDR3 contains 16 residues. Germline V gene data show CDR1 as SGHNT and CDR2 as YENEEA. The J segment lost 2 bases and the V segment lost 4 bases, leaving 4 bases of the junction unmatched. In DNA, the CDR3 is TGTGCCAGCAGCTCCGGGACTAGCGGGCCCACAGATACGCAGTATTTT. This translates into CASSSGTSGPTDTQYF.

The chain has TRBV27 and TRBJ1-5, with D perhaps matching TRBD1 (5 bases). Between the trimmed V and J ends, which lost 5 bases and 6 bases, there was a span of 14 bases. Germline V gene lookup returns CDR1 MNHEY and CDR2 SMNVEV (reference sequence). The CDR3 length is 14 residues. The CDR3 is CASSPPGLSQPQHF. As DNA, the CDR3 is TGTGCCAGCAGTCCCCCAGGGCTGAGTCAGCCCCAGCATTTT.

The chain has TRBV2 and TRBJ2-5; 14 bases are shared with TRBD2. CDR1 and CDR2 (germline): SNHLY, FYNNEI. Unmatched junction bases numbered 2, after V lost 4 bases and J lost 4 bases. The CDR3 extends over 15 amino acids. CDR3 in amino acids: CASSGGTSGRETQYF. CDR3 DNA sequence: TGTGCCAGCAGTGGCGGGACTAGCGGGAGAGAGACCCAGTACTTC.

The CDR3 coding sequence is TGTGCCAGCAGCCCCCTAGGAGCGGGGGTTACTAGGGAGCAGTACTTC. This translates into CASSPLGAGVTREQYF. The V and J genes are TRBV7-9 and TRBJ2-7, with 8 bases matching TRBD2. This CDR3 spans 16 amino acids. Germline V gene sequence: CDR1 SEHNR, CDR2 FQNEAQ (reference sequence). The J segment lost 7 bases and the V segment lost 5 bases, leaving 16 bases of the junction unmatched.

The CDR3 region has the DNA TGTGCCAGCAGCCGTAGACTAGCGGGTGGGCGAGATACGCAGTATTTT. It specifies CASSRRLAGGRDTQYF. The V and J genes are TRBV7-3 and TRBJ2-3, with TRBD2 identical over 10 bases. Per the germline V gene, CDR1 is SGHTA and CDR2 is FQGTGA. The CDR3 is made up of 16 amino acids. The V segment lost 5 bases and the J segment 5 bases; nucleotides outside the gene matches: 10.

The chain links TRBV7-9 to TRBJ2-7; a weak D match, TRBD2 (7 bases). Germline CDR1 is SEHNR and CDR2 is FQNEAQ (reference sequence). This CDR3 is built from 14 residues. Trimming removed 4 bases from V and 2 bases from J, with 12 bases in between. CDR3 in DNA: TGTGCCAGCAGCTCGGGAGGACAGACCTACGAGCAGTACTTC. This sequence encodes CASSSGGQTYEQYF.

The chain uses TRBV12-3 or TRBV12-4 and TRBJ1-6; no firm D call. The CDR3 runs to 12 residues. With 4 bases removed from V and 8 bases from J, the gap between germline ends came to 6 bases. The CDR3 sequence: CASSYRDSPLHF. The CDR3 bases are TGTGCCAGCAGTTACCGGGATTCACCCCTCCACTTT.

This sequence joins TRBV29-1 and TRBJ2-1; TRBD1 aligns across 8 bases. Germline V lookup: CDR1 SQVTM, CDR2 ANQGSEA. This CDR3 comprises 12 residues. The trim removed 5 bases at V and 8 bases at J, leaving 5 bases unmatched. CDR3: CSVQRGQDEQFF. For the CDR3, the DNA is TGCAGCGTTCAACGGGGACAGGATGAGCAGTTCTTC.

This chain uses TRBV14 with TRBJ2-7; D perhaps matches TRBD1 (6 bases). This CDR3 has 16 amino acids. V was pared by 0 bases and J by 3 bases, with 15 bases between. The germline V gene encodes CDR1 SGHDN and CDR2 FVKESK. The CDR3 sequence is CASSQERRQGFYEQYF. The DNA for the CDR3 is TGTGCCAGCAGCCAAGAAAGGAGGCAGGGGTTCTACGAGCAGTACTTC.

This clone turned up a few times. The chain links TRBV28 to TRBJ2-1, with 14 nucleotides matching TRBD2. The V and J ends lost 3 bases and 7 bases, in that order; junction bases with no gene match: 14. Germline CDR1 is MDHEN and CDR2 is SYDVKM. The CDR3 spans 19 residues. The CDR3 spells CASSFVGTSGGWGKNEQFF. CDR3 DNA: TGTGCCAGCAGTTTTGTGGGGACTAGCGGGGGTTGGGGAAAAAATGAGCAGTTCTTC.